This T cell receptor (beta chain) originates from a study of blood T cells in healthy people across ages. The study, taken as a whole, reports: Higher diversity, along with more naive CD4+ cells, distinguished long-lived donors from aged donors.

Together with a sample-barcoded 5' primer, a J-beta primer mix was included in a second PCR lasting about 6 to 12 cycles. TCRdb analysed the 5' RACE reads with MiXCR anew, one entry per CDR3 protein. The sample contains roughly 1.4 million distinct CDR3 sequences, around 59% of which appear only once. On this clonotype itself: What it binds is not known.

The CDR3 is 11 residues long. The V end lost 5 bases, the J end lost 10 bases, and 9 bases lay between the germline ends. In germline, CDR1 is SGHTA, CDR2 FQGNSA. The chain couples TRBV7-2 to TRBJ2-1; D perhaps matches TRBD2 (6 bases). The sample was blood. The sequence came from a man between 18 and 29 years old in good health. The CDR3 coding sequence is TGTGCCAGCAGCACAACTAGCGAGCAGTTCTTC. This translates into CASSTTSEQFF.